The rows below give T cell receptor beta chains drawn from one sample of a study of identical twins. From the 5' RACE reads, TCRdb called clonotypes with MiXCR, one entry per CDR3 protein. The data hold about 570,000 distinct CDR3 sequences, with 7.5% to 10% observed a single time. These data were also filed under a second study, of yellow fever vaccine responses in identical twins.

The material sequenced was PBMCs. The receptors shown here come from a woman aged 18-29 years in good health. The CDR3 runs from the conserved cysteine through the conserved F or W. D genes are given only for firm matches. A clone size is listed for some rows: how often the clone was seen (once, few, many), or a class if it is expanded.

NA	TRBV4-2	17	NA	TRBJ2-2	TGTGCCAGCAGAGAAGAAAACTCCCGGGCCCACTCCGGGGAGCTGTTTTTT	CASREENSRAHSGELFF
NA	TRBV24-1	14	NA	TRBJ1-5	TGTGCCACCAGTGTCGGGCGCGGGAATCAGCCCCAGCATTTT	CATSVGRGNQPQHF
many	TRBV5-1	14	NA	TRBJ1-6	TGCGCCAGCCGAACCGGGCCAGAGAATTCACCCCTCCACTTT	CASRTGPENSPLHF
NA	TRBV12-3/TRBV12-4	14	NA	TRBJ1-4	TGTGCCAGCAGCCAGACAGGATCTAATGAAAAACTGTTTTTT	CASSQTGSNEKLFF
many	TRBV5-1	14	NA	TRBJ2-1	TGCGCCAGCAGCTTGGTGGGCCCCATCAATGAGCAGTTCTTC	CASSLVGPINEQFF
NA	TRBV10-3	15	TRBD1	TRBJ2-7	TGTGCCATCAGTGAGTCGCGCGGGACAGGCTACGAGCAGTACTTC	CAISESRGTGYEQYF
few	TRBV25-1	13	TRBD1	TRBJ1-1	TGTGCCAGCAGTGAAACACAGGGGACTGAAGCTTTCTTT	CASSETQGTEAFF
many	TRBV7-6	14	NA	TRBJ2-3	TGTGCCAGCAGCGCGGATCCGATAGGGGATACGCAGTATTTT	CASSADPIGDTQYF
NA	TRBV6-1	16	TRBD1	TRBJ1-1	TGTGCCAGCAGCGCACCGTCCGGGACAGCTAACACTGAAGCTTTCTTT	CASSAPSGTANTEAFF
many	TRBV4-3	13	NA	TRBJ2-7	TGCGCCAGCAGCCACCGGGCCTCCTACGAGCAGTACTTC	CASSHRASYEQYF
few	TRBV7-6	14	TRBD1	TRBJ2-1	TGTGCCAGCAGCTTAGAGACAGGGCGTAAGGGGCAGTTCTTC	CASSLETGRKGQFF
few	TRBV19	15	NA	TRBJ2-1	TGTGCCAGTAGTGTGGCTACCAAAAATTACAATGAGCAGTTCTTC	CASSVATKNYNEQFF
NA	TRBV7-3	16	TRBD2	TRBJ2-1	TGTGCCAGCAGCTTGGGACTAGCGGGGTATTGGGATGAGCAGTTCTTC	CASSLGLAGYWDEQFF
NA	TRBV20-1	16	TRBD2	TRBJ2-1	TGCAGTGCTAGTCGTTTAGCGGGGGAGTCCTACAATGAGCAGTTCTTC	CSASRLAGESYNEQFF
few	TRBV5-1	14	TRBD1	TRBJ1-2	TGCGCCAGCAGCTCCCCCGGGACAGAGATTGGCTACACCTTC	CASSSPGTEIGYTF
NA	TRBV4-2	16	TRBD2	TRBJ2-5	TGTGCCAGCAGCCAACCGGGACTAGCGGGAGCAGAGACCCAGTACTTC	CASSQPGLAGAETQYF
many	TRBV7-9	12	NA	TRBJ2-4	TGTGCCAGCACCGGATCCCTAAACATTCAGTACTTC	CASTGSLNIQYF